This record looks at one T cell receptor beta chain sequence and its context. TCRdb used MiXCR to reprocess the RT-PCR reads, holding one entry per CDR3 protein. The sample includes about 960,000 distinct CDR3 sequences, approximately 19% of them seen just once. The data derive from a study of patients and donors after allogeneic stem cell transplantation. The sequenced sample consisted of blood, either unsorted or a sorted T cell fraction (not recorded which). This TCR derives from a human donor who was either an allogeneic HSCT recipient or a stem cell or donor lymphocyte infusion donor (not recorded which). It is not recorded whose cells these are; they may come from a transplant donor.

CDR3 nucleotide sequence: TGTGCCAGCCTTTATCACAGCGGAGGGGGGGAGACCCAGTACTTC. The encoded protein is CASLYHSGGGETQYF. The rearrangement links TRBV7-8 to TRBJ2-5; D may match TRBD1 or TRBD2 (6 bases each). CDR1 is SGHVS and CDR2 is FQNEAQ in the germline V gene. The CDR3 is 15 amino acids. V was pared by 8 bases and J by 5 bases, with 21 bases between.